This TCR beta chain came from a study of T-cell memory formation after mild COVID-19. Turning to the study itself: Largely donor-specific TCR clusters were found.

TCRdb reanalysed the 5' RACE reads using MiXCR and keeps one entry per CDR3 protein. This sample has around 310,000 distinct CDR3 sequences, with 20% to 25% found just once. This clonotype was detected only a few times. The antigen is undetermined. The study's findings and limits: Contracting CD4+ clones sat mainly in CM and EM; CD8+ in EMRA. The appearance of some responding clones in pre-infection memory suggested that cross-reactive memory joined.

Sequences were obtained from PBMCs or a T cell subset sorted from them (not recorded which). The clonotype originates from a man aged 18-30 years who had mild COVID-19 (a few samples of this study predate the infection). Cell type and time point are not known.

CDR3 in DNA: TGTGCCAGCAGCTTAGGTGACAGGGTGAGGGTCGTCGACGAGCAGTACGTC. Residues: CASSLGDRVRVVDEQYV. The chain uses TRBV11-2 and TRBJ2-7; 7 bases fit TRBD1. Per germline, CDR1 SGHAT and CDR2 FQNNGV. Unmatched junction bases numbered 14, after V lost 1 base and J lost 5 bases. The CDR3 contains 17 residues.